This record looks at one T cell receptor beta chain sequence and its context. Its antigen remains undetermined. Qualities for individual bases were not recorded, and no much larger clone is one base off. The sample is drawn from a study of a mutant IDH1 vaccine in newly diagnosed glioma (dated by TCRdb to the early 2020s). Regarding the complete study: Of the approximately 33 treated patients, roughly 62% were male and approximately 38% were female, and the mean age was approximately 40 years. Prior to enrollment, standard therapy consisting of radiotherapy alone, temozolomide alone, or radiochemotherapy with temozolomide had been administered to patients, with the combination being received by most patients. Peripheral blood was drawn at six visits: V03 (baseline), V05, V07, V10, V12 and V13. For exploratory analyses, longitudinal TCRB deep sequencing was carried out in about two dozen treated patients wherever samples were available.

What the study reported, not specific to this receptor: Immune responses induced by the vaccine were seen in approximately 93% of patients across multiple MHC alleles. PBMC samples for TCRB deep sequencing were selected based on availability. It was noted by the authors that analyses of patient blood samples could not be reproduced owing to sample limitations. No apparent relationship was observed between pseudoprogression and alterations in the top peripheral T cell clonotypes detected by TCRB sequencing.

There are 15 amino acids in the CDR3, from cysteine to phenylalanine inclusive. Only CDR3 DNA is held: 45 bases, read in frame from base 1. V sheds 0 bases and J sheds 8 bases, leaving 16 bases between their ends. The germline V gene sets CDR1 to LGHNA and CDR2 to YSLEER. Sample time point, as interpreted from the label and publication: baseline, week 1 (first vaccination visit). Explained via the paper, the treatment or condition label denotes: pre-vaccination baseline after standard-of-care therapy. The donors had newly diagnosed IDH1-mutant astrocytomas of WHO grade 3 or 4 that showed loss of nuclear ATRX. The samples were drawn from NOA16, a multicentre, single-arm, open-label phase I trial in Germany that tested a mutant IDH1 peptide vaccine in humans for the first time. Visit V03 blood draws served as the baseline sample for immunogenicity testing. Genomic DNA for TCRB sequencing was extracted from EDTA blood using the DNeasy Blood and Tissue Kit.

The library was produced with the immunoSEQ multiplex PCR assay. Following the manufacturer's protocol, the hsTCRB Kit was used to amplify rearranged TCR beta chain sequences. Sequencing of TCRB libraries was carried out on an Illumina MiSeq. The source study handled its data this way. Demultiplexing, trimming and gene mapping were performed with the kit vendor's proprietary platform. Drawn from immuneACCESS, this table holds only the in-frame rearrangements with V and J called that TCRdb kept. Clones are partly lost; checked studies trace under half to an unresolved V gene and leave the rest unexplained. V and J calls and clone size are those listed in that table; D and trimming were worked out from the DNA. This sample lists approximately 36,000 clones; just under 95% were detected once. Clones ranked in the top ten supply about 18% of the sample.

This sequence uses TRBV4-3 and TRBJ1-1; TRBD1 is a weak D gene call, 6 bases matching. The material sequenced was PBMCs, taken from a glioma patient treated with radiotherapy, temozolomide or both. The TCR was taken from a man aged 18 to 30 with glioma. In nucleotide form, the sequence is TGCGCCAGCAGCCAAGATGGCAGGGGACTAACGGAAGCTTTCTTT. Its translation is CASSQDGRGLTEAFF.